This TCR beta chain was sequenced during a study of type 1 and type 2 diabetes patients (dated by TCRdb to the mid-2010s). About the investigation overall: About 9 type 1 diabetes patients, a few type 2 diabetes patients and roughly six nondiabetic controls were recruited in China to form the cohort. Across the study, CD4+ and CD8+ T cells were positively selected from PBMCs using CD4 or CD8 MicroBeads on MACS columns. Altogether, 18,976,912 paired-end reads were produced across the whole study. The study profiled TCRbeta repertoires by high-throughput sequencing to compare type 1 diabetes, type 2 diabetes and nondiabetic individuals. Type 2 diabetes patients were used as a disease comparison group for the type 1 diabetes patients. V gene usage was similar between roughly 19-cycle and approximately 25-cycle amplification, suggesting similar primer efficiencies and random PCR bias. TCRbeta libraries were sequenced paired-end on Illumina HiSeq 2000 or MiSeq instruments. Broader findings and caveats from the paper: Few highly-expanded CD4+ clones, median one, were found in type 2 diabetes patients, accounting for a median about 3.9% of reads. Since just a limited number of T2D and control samples were sequenced, some T1D-only HECs might also appear in more T2D or control samples. High diversity was shown by type 2 diabetes repertoires, and the diversity was significantly greater than that of type 1 diabetes repertoires in both CD4+ and CD8+ T cells. Type 2 diabetes and control samples had highly correlated V and J gene usage patterns, with the correlation between samples averaging roughly 0.97. Study groups were not matched for age and gender, which possibly biased interpretation.

Worth noting for this clonotype: Its binding antigen is unknown. Base qualities were left out, and no much larger clone turns up one base away.

Every diabetic patient fulfilled standard classification criteria for type 1 or type 2 diabetes, and glucose and C-peptide were evaluated using WHO-recommended methods. Donors were excluded if they had other autoimmune diseases or infections within the previous four weeks. Roughly 9.3 milliliters of peripheral blood were drawn from each participant. PBMCs were isolated with LymphoPrep density separation. Sequencing was carried out with an Illumina MiSeq. TCRbeta CDR3 amplification used genomic DNA from the sorted T cell subsets as template. The TCRbeta CDR3 region was amplified by multiplex PCR with 30 forward and 13 reverse primers. PCR products were purified with AMPure XP beads, then indices and adaptors were added in a second roughly 25-cycle PCR. Before sequencing, the QIAquick Gel Extraction Kit was used to gel-purify the libraries. As for the original processing: Paired-end reads were merged using FLASH and were aligned with IgBLAST to IMGT V, D and J germline references. Reads with below 70% alignment identity to germline references were discarded, and 11,114,426 reads were retained study-wide. CDR3 boundaries, reading frame and productivity were assigned following IMGT definitions. Highly-expanded clones were defined as clones at or above 1% of reads, and diversity was measured by normalized Shannon entropy. Group differences in Shannon entropy were tested with unpaired two-tailed t-tests. TCRdb took the public reads, trimmed them with fastp at Q25, ran MiXCR for clone calling and kept in-frame beta chains. Merged by CDR3 protein, the rows form single entries marked with the most common genes and DNA. The V and J calls and clone size are TCRdb's, not the authors'. The sample table shows 270,000 or so distinct CDR3 sequences, and more than 40% are seen once. The ten largest clones take up roughly 13% of the sample.

Specimen: peripheral blood mononuclear cells (PBMCs). This receptor was obtained from a man in his late teens or twenties with type 2 diabetes.

The CDR3 region: CASSDYSGGAGETQYF. The DNA sequence is TGTGCCAGCAGTGATTACAGCGGGGGGGCCGGTGAGACCCAGTACTTC. The chain uses TRBV25-1 and TRBJ2-5, and TRBD2 aligns with 10 junction nucleotides. The CDR3 spans 16 residues, from the cysteine through the phenylalanine. Of the read, only the CDR3 DNA is kept; its 48 bases are in frame from base 1. The germline V gene gives CDR1 as MGHDK and CDR2 as SYGVNS. The germline V end is reduced by 3 bases and the J end by 5 bases; junction bases left unmatched: 9.